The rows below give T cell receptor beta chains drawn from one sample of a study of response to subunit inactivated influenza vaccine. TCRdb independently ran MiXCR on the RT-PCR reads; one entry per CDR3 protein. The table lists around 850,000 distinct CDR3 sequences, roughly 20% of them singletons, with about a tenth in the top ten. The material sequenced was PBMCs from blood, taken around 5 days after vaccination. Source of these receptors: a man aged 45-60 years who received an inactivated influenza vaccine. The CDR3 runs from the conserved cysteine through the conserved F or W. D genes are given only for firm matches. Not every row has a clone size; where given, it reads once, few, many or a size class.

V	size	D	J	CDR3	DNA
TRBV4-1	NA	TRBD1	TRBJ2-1	CASSQRRTGTLNEQFF	TGCGCCAGCAGCCAACGCAGGACAGGGACCCTCAATGAGCAGTTCTTC
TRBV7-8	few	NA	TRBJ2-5	CASSPWKEYQETQYF	TGTGCCAGCAGCCCCTGGAAAGAGTACCAAGAGACCCAGTACTTC
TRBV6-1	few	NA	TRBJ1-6	CASKKVQGPGSPLHF	TGTGCCAGCAAAAAGGTCCAGGGGCCAGGTTCACCCCTCCACTTT
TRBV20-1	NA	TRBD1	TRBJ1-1	CSAKQGSLNTEAFF	TGCAGTGCTAAACAGGGGTCCTTGAACACTGAAGCTTTCTTT
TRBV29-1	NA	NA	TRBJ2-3	CSVDWAVTDTQYF	TGCAGCGTTGATTGGGCCGTCACAGATACGCAGTATTTT
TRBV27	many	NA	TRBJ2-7	CASRTSGFGGPLDEQYF	TGTGCCAGCAGAACATCAGGGTTCGGGGGTCCCCTGGACGAGCAGTACTTC
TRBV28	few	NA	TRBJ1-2	CASSPSHTRNYGYTF	TGTGCCAGCAGCCCTTCCCATACACGGAACTATGGCTACACCTTC
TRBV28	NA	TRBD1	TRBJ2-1	CASRTGTGGSYNEQFF	TGTGCCAGCAGAACCGGGACAGGGGGCTCCTACAATGAGCAGTTCTTC
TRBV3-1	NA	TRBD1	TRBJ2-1	CASGTGAWNEQFF	TGTGCCAGCGGGACAGGGGCGTGGAATGAGCAGTTCTTC
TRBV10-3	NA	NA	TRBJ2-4	CAISDPPGGIQYF	TGTGCCATCAGTGACCCTCCCGGGGGCATTCAGTACTTC
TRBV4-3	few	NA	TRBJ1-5	CASSQDGEQPQHF	TGCGCCAGCAGCCAAGATGGAGAACAGCCCCAGCATTTT
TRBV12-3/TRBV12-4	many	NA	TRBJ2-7	CASSLRFGHEQYF	TGTGCCAGCAGTTTACGTTTTGGCCACGAGCAGTACTTC
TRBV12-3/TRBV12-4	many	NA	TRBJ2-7	CASTDGSYEQYF	TGTGCCAGCACCGACGGGTCCTACGAGCAGTACTTC
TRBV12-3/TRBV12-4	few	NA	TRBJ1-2	CASREQGRYGYTF	TGTGCCAGCAGGGAACAGGGAAGGTATGGCTACACCTTC
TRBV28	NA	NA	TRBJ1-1	CASRGPGHQEAFF	TGTGCCAGCAGGGGCCCGGGACATCAAGAAGCTTTCTTT
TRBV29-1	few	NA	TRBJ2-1	CSVLQTYNEQFF	TGCAGCGTATTACAGACCTACAATGAGCAGTTCTTC
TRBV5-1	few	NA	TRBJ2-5	CASSLDTRAETQYF	TGCGCCAGCAGCTTGGATACCAGGGCAGAGACCCAGTACTTC
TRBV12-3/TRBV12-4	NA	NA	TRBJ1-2	CASSPGMDYGYTF	TGTGCCAGCAGTCCCGGGATGGACTATGGCTACACCTTC
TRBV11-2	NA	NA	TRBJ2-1	CASSLRVSGSSYNEQFF	TGTGCCAGCAGCTTAAGGGTTAGTGGTTCCTCCTACAATGAGCAGTTCTTC
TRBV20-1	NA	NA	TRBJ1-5	CSARGQGSDQPQHF	TGCAGTGCTAGAGGCCAGGGAAGCGATCAGCCCCAGCATTTT
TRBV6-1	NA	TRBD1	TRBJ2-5	CASRRGQGWGGETQYF	TGTGCCAGCAGACGAGGACAGGGGTGGGGAGGGGAGACCCAGTACTTC
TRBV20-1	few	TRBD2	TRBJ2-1	CSANSGLAGGNEQFF	TGCAGTGCTAACTCGGGACTAGCGGGGGGGAATGAGCAGTTCTTC
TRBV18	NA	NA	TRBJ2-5	CASSRTYQETQYF	TGTGCCAGCTCACGGACATACCAAGAGACCCAGTACTTC
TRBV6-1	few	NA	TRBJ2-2	CASSVGKAGELFF	TGTGCCAGCAGTGTCGGGAAGGCCGGGGAGCTGTTTTTT
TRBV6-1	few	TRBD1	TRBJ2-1	CASSLNRDRGGGEQFF	TGTGCCAGCAGTCTCAATCGGGACAGGGGAGGTGGTGAGCAGTTCTTC
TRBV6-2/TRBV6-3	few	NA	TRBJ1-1	CASSDPGLNTEAFF	TGTGCCAGCAGTGACCCAGGGCTGAACACTGAAGCTTTCTTT
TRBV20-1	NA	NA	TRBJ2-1	CSVHAGYNEQFF	TGCAGTGTTCATGCTGGCTACAATGAGCAGTTCTTC